At least ten counts were recorded for the clone carrying this T cell receptor (beta chain). Antigen unknown. CDR3 length: 13 amino acids. CDR1 is DFQATT and CDR2 is SNEGSKA in the germline V gene (reference sequence). Trimming pared 5 bases from V and 5 bases from J, leaving 15 bases between. The data were taken from a study of T cells in Graves' hyperthyroidism and ophthalmopathy. Notes on the study in general: In the blood, most expanded thyroid clonotypes above 0.001 appeared as well.

Regions amplified from RNA transcripts were the TCR beta CDR3 regions. HTBI primers were used for first-round RT-PCR of the TCR CDR3. TCRdb used MiXCR to reprocess the multiplex PCR reads, holding one entry per CDR3 protein. The repertoire has about 590,000 distinct CDR3 sequences, 15% to 19% of them found once; the top ten carry under 8%. The rearrangement joins TRBV20-1 to TRBJ2-5; maybe TRBD2 (5 bases). The specimen sequenced was blood. The clonotype comes from a woman aged 25 to 39 with Graves' hyperthyroidism. For the CDR3, the DNA is TGCAGTGCTTCATCCACTAGATCTGAGACCCAGTACTTC. Protein product: CSASSTRSETQYF.